This T cell receptor beta chain was sequenced for a study of T cells after yellow fever vaccination. Study conclusions and caveats: Researchers noted that a small share of clonotypes showed up in both CD4 and CD8 compartments. Re-detected after boosting: most primary clones, almost 98% of CD4 and 75% to 90% of CD8. The study noted that FACS-sorted repertoires could contain abundant clonotypes contaminating from the bulk population.

Of note for this clonotype: Antigen unknown.

CDR1 is MNHEY and CDR2 is SMNVEV in the germline V gene (reference sequence). The CDR3 contains 14 residues. V was cut by 6 bases and J by 2 bases, with 8 bases left in between. Synthesis of TCR cDNA relied on 5'RACE template switching, which attached a universal primer site and UMIs. MiXCR, run by TCRdb on the 5' RACE reads, gives a single entry per CDR3 protein. The data hold 350,000 to 450,000 distinct CDR3 sequences, with around 6.5% observed a single time. The clonotype was recovered from a man between 25 and 39 years old who received the YFV17D yellow fever vaccine. V and J are TRBV27 and TRBJ1-6; D is unresolved. Here the sequenced sample was PBMCs, taken 5 days after the yellow fever booster vaccination. CDR3 sequence (DNA): TGTGCCAGCAGGGCAGGTGCCTATAATTCACCCCTCCACTTT. This gives the protein CASRAGAYNSPLHF.